One and the same sample provided the 6 T cell receptor beta chains below, sequenced in a study. One entry per CDR3 protein, called by TCRdb with MiXCR from the 5' RACE reads. This sample has around 4,800 distinct CDR3 sequences; 65% to 75% occur once, and the top ten carry 4% to 5%. Treg sorting used a CD4+CD25+CD127-/low gate. Sequencing was carried out using Tregs sorted from blood. These receptors were taken from a female donor with breast cancer.

The chain is built from TRBV4-2 and TRBJ2-7; TRBD2 aligns across 9 bases. V shed 3 bases, J shed 3 bases, and the junction held 12 bases outside the gene matches. The CDR3 covers 17 residues. Germline CDR1 reads LGHNA; CDR2 reads YNFKEQ. Written as DNA, the CDR3 is TGTGCCAGCAGCCACCCCCTAGTCCCTAGCGGGATCTACGAGCAGTACTTC. Translated: CASSHPLVPSGIYEQYF.

The V and J genes are TRBV7-2 and TRBJ2-1; D unclear. The V gene's germline CDR1 is SGHTA and CDR2 FQGNSA. CDR3 length: 12 residues. The V end was cut by 1 base, the J end by 7 bases, with 5 bases between. The CDR3 loop is CASSLGYNEQFF. CDR3 coding DNA: TGTGCCAGCAGCTTAGGTTATAATGAGCAGTTCTTC.

This chain uses TRBV29-1 with TRBJ2-2, with no clear D. Trimming took 2 bases from V and 7 from J, leaving 11 bases between them. Germline V lookup: CDR1 SQVTM, CDR2 ANQGSEA. The CDR3 extends over 13 amino acids. CDR3: CSVELAKSGELFF. The CDR3 nucleotides are TGCAGCGTTGAATTAGCCAAGAGCGGGGAGCTGTTTTTT.

This clonotype was counted only a few times. V and J are TRBV20-1 and TRBJ2-5, with 11 bases matching TRBD1. After removal of 2 bases from V and 2 bases from J, the junction contained 10 bases not matched to a gene. The CDR3 sequence is 17 residues long. Germline-derived CDR1 and CDR2 are DFQATT and SNEGSKA (reference sequence). The CDR3 bases are TGCAGTGCTAGATTGCGGACAGGGGGCCCTAGTCAAGAGACCCAGTACTTC. Translation: CSARLRTGGPSQETQYF.

This rearrangement joins TRBV6-5 to TRBJ2-7; D ambiguous. Trimming took 7 bases from V and 3 from J, leaving 16 bases between them. Germline V gene lookup returns CDR1 MNHEY and CDR2 SVGAGI. The CDR3 is made up of 14 amino acids. For the CDR3, the DNA is TGTGCCAGCACCTCGACGGGTAAGGGCTACGAGCAGTACTTC. Translation: CASTSTGKGYEQYF.

This chain joins TRBV29-1 and TRBJ2-1, with 9 bases identical to TRBD1. V lost 4 bases, J lost 7 bases, and 14 bases stayed unmatched. Germline V lookup: CDR1 SQVTM, CDR2 ANQGSEA. The CDR3 length is 16 residues. CDR3 nucleotides: TGCAGCGTTGCAGCCGGACAGGGGATGGTTGCGAATGAGCAGTTCTTC. Translating it yields CSVAAGQGMVANEQFF.